A selection of T cell receptor beta chains follows, all from one sample in a study of cytomegalovirus exposure and HLA in healthy donors. Produced via immunoSEQ multiplex PCR; TCRdb's table is partial and in-frame only. The repertoire holds more than 95,000 clones, with 65% to 75% as singletons. Sequenced input: PBMCs. These receptors were taken from a woman between 50 and 59 years old in good health and CMV-seropositive. CDR3s include the opening cysteine and the closing phenylalanine or tryptophan. A D gene is named only where the DNA matches it firmly. Clone sizes are given selectively: once, few, many, or a class where the clone is expanded.

d_call: .; clone_size: .; cdr3_length: 13; j_call: TRBJ1-2; v_call: TRBV19; cdr3_nt: TGTGCCAGTAGTATCGGACACTTCTATGGCTACACCTTC; cdr3_aa: CASSIGHFYGYTF
d_call: .; clone_size: .; cdr3_length: 14; j_call: TRBJ2-1; v_call: TRBV2; cdr3_nt: TGTGCCAGCATTGATCCCGGACTTTACAATGAGCAGTTCTTC; cdr3_aa: CASIDPGLYNEQFF
d_call: TRBD2; clone_size: .; cdr3_length: 14; j_call: TRBJ2-1; v_call: TRBV27; cdr3_nt: TGTGCCAGCACGGGAACTAGCGGGGTCGATGAGCAGTTCTTC; cdr3_aa: CASTGTSGVDEQFF
d_call: TRBD1; clone_size: .; cdr3_length: 13; j_call: TRBJ1-5; v_call: TRBV19; cdr3_nt: TGTGCCAGTAGTAGGGACAGGGGTCAGCCCCAGCATTTT; cdr3_aa: CASSRDRGQPQHF
d_call: .; clone_size: .; cdr3_length: 14; j_call: TRBJ2-2; v_call: TRBV7-6; cdr3_nt: TGTGCCAGCAGCCACAGGGACAACACCGGGGAGCTGTTTTTT; cdr3_aa: CASSHRDNTGELFF
d_call: TRBD2; clone_size: few; cdr3_length: 15; j_call: TRBJ2-5; v_call: TRBV11-2; cdr3_nt: TGTGCCAGCAGCCCCGGGACTAGCGGGGTACAGACCCAGTACTTC; cdr3_aa: CASSPGTSGVQTQYF
d_call: .; clone_size: .; cdr3_length: 14; j_call: TRBJ2-2; v_call: TRBV14; cdr3_nt: TGTGCCAGCAGCCAATACGGGAACACCGGGGAGCTGTTTTTT; cdr3_aa: CASSQYGNTGELFF
d_call: .; clone_size: .; cdr3_length: 13; j_call: TRBJ1-2; v_call: TRBV25-1; cdr3_nt: TGTGCCAGCAGTGATAGTGCAGGCTATGGCTACACCTTC; cdr3_aa: CASSDSAGYGYTF
d_call: TRBD1; clone_size: .; cdr3_length: 13; j_call: TRBJ1-2; v_call: TRBV16; cdr3_nt: TGTGCCAGCAGCCTAGGGACAGGTTATGGCTACACCTTC; cdr3_aa: CASSLGTGYGYTF
d_call: .; clone_size: few; cdr3_length: 14; j_call: TRBJ2-1; v_call: TRBV18; cdr3_nt: TGTGCCAGCTCCGACTCGAGCTCCTACAATGAGCAGTTCTTC; cdr3_aa: CASSDSSSYNEQFF
d_call: .; clone_size: .; cdr3_length: 13; j_call: TRBJ2-7; v_call: TRBV13; cdr3_nt: TGTGCCAGCAGCCAACTAACCCACGACGAGCAGTACTTC; cdr3_aa: CASSQLTHDEQYF
d_call: TRBD1; clone_size: .; cdr3_length: 13; j_call: TRBJ1-2; v_call: TRBV13; cdr3_nt: TGTGCCAGCACTGAGACAGGGAACTATGGCTACACCTTC; cdr3_aa: CASTETGNYGYTF
d_call: TRBD2; clone_size: .; cdr3_length: 17; j_call: TRBJ2-2; v_call: TRBV29-1; cdr3_nt: TGCAGCGTAATAGGACTAGCGGGGGGTCTTGGGACCGGGGAGCTGTTTTTT; cdr3_aa: CSVIGLAGGLGTGELFF
d_call: TRBD1; clone_size: .; cdr3_length: 17; j_call: TRBJ2-3; v_call: TRBV7-2; cdr3_nt: TGTGCCAGCAGCAAGACAGGGGGCGCAGGAATCGGAGATACGCAGTATTTT; cdr3_aa: CASSKTGGAGIGDTQYF
d_call: .; clone_size: .; cdr3_length: 13; j_call: TRBJ2-7; v_call: TRBV6-1; cdr3_nt: TGTGCCAGCAGTGTTAGGGGTTCCTACGAGCAGTACTTC; cdr3_aa: CASSVRGSYEQYF
d_call: .; clone_size: .; cdr3_length: 14; j_call: TRBJ1-3; v_call: TRBV5-6; cdr3_nt: TGTGCCAGCAGCTTCTACACAGCTGGAAACACCATATATTTT; cdr3_aa: CASSFYTAGNTIYF
d_call: .; clone_size: .; cdr3_length: 15; j_call: TRBJ2-2; v_call: TRBV11-2; cdr3_nt: TGTGCCAGCAGCTTTCGACAGGCGGGTTCCGGGGAGCTGTTTTTT; cdr3_aa: CASSFRQAGSGELFF
d_call: .; clone_size: .; cdr3_length: 15; j_call: TRBJ1-2; v_call: TRBV6-6; cdr3_nt: TGTGCCAGCAGTAATACCCAGACAGCTAACTATGGCTACACCTTC; cdr3_aa: CASSNTQTANYGYTF
d_call: TRBD1; clone_size: .; cdr3_length: 14; j_call: TRBJ2-1; v_call: TRBV19; cdr3_nt: TGTGCCAGTAGTTACAGGGGACCCTACAATGAGCAGTTCTTC; cdr3_aa: CASSYRGPYNEQFF
d_call: TRBD2; clone_size: .; cdr3_length: 19; j_call: TRBJ2-7; v_call: TRBV18; cdr3_nt: TGTGCCAGCTCACCTCGAGGGACTAGCGGGGGTCATATCTCCTACGAGCAGTACTTC; cdr3_aa: CASSPRGTSGGHISYEQYF
d_call: .; clone_size: medium-sized; cdr3_length: 14; j_call: TRBJ2-7; v_call: TRBV5-1; cdr3_nt: TGCGCCAGCAGCCAAGGGGGGGAATCAGGGGAGCAGTACTTC; cdr3_aa: CASSQGGESGEQYF
d_call: TRBD1; clone_size: .; cdr3_length: 13; j_call: TRBJ1-1; v_call: TRBV6-5; cdr3_nt: TGTGCCAGCCGGGGACAGGGAGACACTGAAGCTTTCTTT; cdr3_aa: CASRGQGDTEAFF
d_call: TRBD1; clone_size: .; cdr3_length: 15; j_call: TRBJ1-6; v_call: TRBV9; cdr3_nt: TGTGCCAGCAGCGTGACCGGGACAGGGGGCTCACCCCTCCACTTT; cdr3_aa: CASSVTGTGGSPLHF
d_call: .; clone_size: .; cdr3_length: 13; j_call: TRBJ2-1; v_call: TRBV6-4; cdr3_nt: TGTGCCAGCAGTGTGTCTAGCAACAATGAGCAGTTCTTC; cdr3_aa: CASSVSSNNEQFF
d_call: .; clone_size: .; cdr3_length: 16; j_call: TRBJ2-2; v_call: TRBV6-4; cdr3_nt: TGTGCCAGCAGTAACTCTCAGGGGCCGAACACCGGGGAGCTGTTTTTT; cdr3_aa: CASSNSQGPNTGELFF
d_call: TRBD2; clone_size: .; cdr3_length: 18; j_call: TRBJ2-5; v_call: TRBV5-4; cdr3_nt: TGTGCCAGCAGCTATAAAAGAACCTCGGGAGGGTACCAAGAGACCCAGTACTTC; cdr3_aa: CASSYKRTSGGYQETQYF
d_call: .; clone_size: .; cdr3_length: 14; j_call: TRBJ2-3; v_call: TRBV18; cdr3_nt: TGTGCCAGCTCCCCAACATACAGCACAGATACGCAGTATTTT; cdr3_aa: CASSPTYSTDTQYF
d_call: TRBD1; clone_size: .; cdr3_length: 16; j_call: TRBJ2-1; v_call: TRBV5-4; cdr3_nt: TGTGCCAGCAGCGCAGAACAGGGGAGCTCCTACAATGAGCAGTTCTTC; cdr3_aa: CASSAEQGSSYNEQFF
d_call: TRBD1; clone_size: few; cdr3_length: 16; j_call: TRBJ1-6; v_call: TRBV15; cdr3_nt: TGTGCCACCAGCCCAGGGGGCGAGAGGTATAATTCACCCCTCCACTTT; cdr3_aa: CATSPGGERYNSPLHF
d_call: TRBD1; clone_size: few; cdr3_length: 17; j_call: TRBJ1-4; v_call: TRBV29-1; cdr3_nt: TGCAGCGCCACGGGACAGGTCCCCAGAACGTCCAATGAAAAACTGTTTTTT; cdr3_aa: CSATGQVPRTSNEKLFF
d_call: .; clone_size: .; cdr3_length: 16; j_call: TRBJ1-6; v_call: TRBV4-2; cdr3_nt: TGTGCCAGCAGCCAAGAGGTATCAGACAGCAATTCACCCCTCCACTTT; cdr3_aa: CASSQEVSDSNSPLHF
d_call: TRBD1; clone_size: .; cdr3_length: 14; j_call: TRBJ1-2; v_call: TRBV25-1; cdr3_nt: TGTGCCAGCAGTGATCAGGGGGCGCTCGGAGGCTACACCTTC; cdr3_aa: CASSDQGALGGYTF
d_call: .; clone_size: .; cdr3_length: 11; j_call: TRBJ2-7; v_call: TRBV18; cdr3_nt: TGTGCCAGCTCCCCAGAGGAAGAGCAGTACTTC; cdr3_aa: CASSPEEEQYF
d_call: .; clone_size: .; cdr3_length: 13; j_call: TRBJ2-1; v_call: TRBV5-6; cdr3_nt: TGTGCCAGCAGCGATGACTACAACAATGAGCAGTTCTTC; cdr3_aa: CASSDDYNNEQFF
d_call: .; clone_size: .; cdr3_length: 13; j_call: TRBJ1-1; v_call: TRBV6-5; cdr3_nt: TGTGCCAGCAGTTCCAGGGTCCGGACTGAAGCTTTCTTT; cdr3_aa: CASSSRVRTEAFF
d_call: TRBD1; clone_size: .; cdr3_length: 15; j_call: TRBJ1-2; v_call: TRBV9; cdr3_nt: TGTGCCAGCAGCTCCCGACAGGGGACTAACTATGGCTACACCTTC; cdr3_aa: CASSSRQGTNYGYTF
d_call: .; clone_size: .; cdr3_length: 16; j_call: TRBJ2-7; v_call: TRBV18; cdr3_nt: TGTGCCAGCTCGCGTCTGGAAGCGGGTTATTCCTACGAGCAGTACTTC; cdr3_aa: CASSRLEAGYSYEQYF
d_call: TRBD1; clone_size: .; cdr3_length: 11; j_call: TRBJ1-2; v_call: TRBV9; cdr3_nt: TGTGCCAGCAGCGACAGGGGTGGCTACACCTTC; cdr3_aa: CASSDRGGYTF
d_call: .; clone_size: .; cdr3_length: 13; j_call: TRBJ2-3; v_call: TRBV9; cdr3_nt: TGTGCCAGCAGCGTAGGCGGGACAGATACGCAGTATTTT; cdr3_aa: CASSVGGTDTQYF
d_call: TRBD1; clone_size: .; cdr3_length: 13; j_call: TRBJ2-3; v_call: TRBV5-4; cdr3_nt: TGTGCCAGCAGCCGGGGACAGACAGATACGCAGTATTTT; cdr3_aa: CASSRGQTDTQYF
d_call: TRBD1; clone_size: .; cdr3_length: 14; j_call: TRBJ1-4; v_call: TRBV9; cdr3_nt: TGTGCCAGCAGCGGGACAGGGCGTAATGAAAAACTGTTTTTT; cdr3_aa: CASSGTGRNEKLFF